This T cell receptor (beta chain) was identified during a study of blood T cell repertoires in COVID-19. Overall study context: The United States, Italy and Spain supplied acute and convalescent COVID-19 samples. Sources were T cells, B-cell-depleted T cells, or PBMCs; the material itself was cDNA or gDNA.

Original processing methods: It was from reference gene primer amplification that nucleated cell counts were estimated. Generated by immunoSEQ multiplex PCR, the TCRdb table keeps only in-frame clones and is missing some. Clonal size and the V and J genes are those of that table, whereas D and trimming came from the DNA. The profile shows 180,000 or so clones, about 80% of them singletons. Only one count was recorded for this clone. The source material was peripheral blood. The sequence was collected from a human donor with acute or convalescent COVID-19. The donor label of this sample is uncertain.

In nucleotides, the CDR3 is TGTGCCATCAGTGTTGGGCTAGCGGGAATCTACAATGAGCAGTTCTTC. This codes for CAISVGLAGIYNEQFF. This sequence joins TRBV10-3 and TRBJ2-1; 9 nucleotides agree with TRBD2. J gave up 3 bases and V 4 bases, and 7 bases lay outside the gene matches. Germline loops: CDR1 ENHRY, CDR2 SYGVKD. The CDR3 runs to 16 residues.